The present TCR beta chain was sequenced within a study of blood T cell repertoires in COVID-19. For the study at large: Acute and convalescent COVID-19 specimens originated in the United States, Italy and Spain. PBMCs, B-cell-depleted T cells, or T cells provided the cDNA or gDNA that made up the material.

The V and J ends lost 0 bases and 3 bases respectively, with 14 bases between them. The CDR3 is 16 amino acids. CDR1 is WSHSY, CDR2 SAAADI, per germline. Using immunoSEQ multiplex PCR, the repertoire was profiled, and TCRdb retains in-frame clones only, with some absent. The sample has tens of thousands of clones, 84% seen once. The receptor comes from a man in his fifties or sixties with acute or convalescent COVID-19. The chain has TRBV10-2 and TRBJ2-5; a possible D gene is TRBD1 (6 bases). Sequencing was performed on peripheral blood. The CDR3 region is CASSESIDRIKETQYF. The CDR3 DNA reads TGCGCCAGCAGTGAGTCGATAGACAGGATAAAAGAGACCCAGTACTTC.